Below, one TCR beta chain is given with its context. Antigen: not known. Reverse transcription of roughly 0.45 to 1 ug RNA was carried out with random hexamers. Across 54 Vbeta and 13 Jbeta, TCR beta CDR3 was amplified with immunoSEQ multiplex PCR. TCRdb redid the calling of the immunoSEQ multiplex PCR reads with MiXCR, one entry per CDR3 protein. The data hold 150,000 to 200,000 distinct CDR3 sequences, with approximately 95% observed a single time. The authors sequenced TCR beta from blood CD8+ and CD4+ T cells. Those who served as multiple sclerosis controls were treatment-naive patients with stable or active relapsing-remitting disease. The data were obtained in a study of CD8 T cells in Susac syndrome. Study-wide points: Only a relatively small number of individuals were included in the TCR sequencing and HLA analysis.

The TCR sequence derives from a human donor with multiple sclerosis. The sample taken for sequencing was CD4+ T cells from PBMCs.

The CDR3 is CASKNPLTDTQYF. DNA of the CDR3: TGTGCCAGCAAAAACCCGCTCACAGATACGCAGTATTTT. V and J are TRBV3-1 and TRBJ2-3; no clear D. V shed 7 bases and J shed 2 bases, with 10 bases lying between them. The CDR3 consists of 13 residues. CDR1 and CDR2 from the germline V gene are LGHDT and YNNKEL (reference sequence).